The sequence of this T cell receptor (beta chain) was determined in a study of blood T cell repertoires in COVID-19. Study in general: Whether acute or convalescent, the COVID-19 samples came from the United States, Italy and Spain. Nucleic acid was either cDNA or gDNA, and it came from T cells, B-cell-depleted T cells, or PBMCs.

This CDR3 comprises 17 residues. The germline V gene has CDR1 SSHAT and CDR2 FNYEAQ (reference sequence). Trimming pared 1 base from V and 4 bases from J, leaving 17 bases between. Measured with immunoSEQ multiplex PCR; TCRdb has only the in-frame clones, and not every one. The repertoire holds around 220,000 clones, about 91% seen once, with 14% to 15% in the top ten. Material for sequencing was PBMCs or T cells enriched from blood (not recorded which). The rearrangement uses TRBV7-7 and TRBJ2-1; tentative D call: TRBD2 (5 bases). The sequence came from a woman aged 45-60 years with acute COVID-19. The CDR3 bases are TGTGCCAGCAGCTTAGGGCCTGTAGCGATAGGGTACAATGAGCAGTTCTTC. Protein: CASSLGPVAIGYNEQFF.